This entry lists 7 T cell receptor beta chains sequenced from one sample in a study of Graves' ophthalmopathy and Graves' hyperthyroidism. The authors amplified TCR beta CDR3 regions, and they did so from RNA transcripts for repertoire sequencing. First-round RT-PCR with HTBI primers preceded a second-round multiplex PCR. TCRdb used MiXCR to reprocess the multiplex PCR reads, holding one entry per CDR3 protein. The repertoire holds around 400,000 distinct CDR3 sequences, 21% seen once, with 2.5% to 3% in the top ten. The specimen was peripheral blood. These receptors all stem from a woman between 18 and 30 years old with stable Graves' hyperthyroidism.

This clonotype was recorded at least ten times. The chain links TRBV6-1 to TRBJ2-2, with D perhaps matching TRBD1 (7 bases). Looked up from germline, CDR1 is MNHNS and CDR2 is SASEGT. The CDR3 contains 15 residues. Between the trimmed V and J ends, which lost 1 base and 7 bases, there was a span of 13 bases. CDR3 DNA sequence: TGTGCCAGCAGTGAAGAGGAGGGGGCGGGCGGGGAGCTGTTTTTT. This encodes CASSEEEGAGGELFF.

This clonotype came up many times. The V call is TRBV20-1, the J call TRBJ2-7; 8 nucleotides align to TRBD2. V was clipped by 4 bases and J by 1 base; unmatched bases: 9. The CDR3 loop spans 15 amino acids. CDR1 and CDR2 (germline): DFQATT, SNEGSKA (reference sequence). The DNA for the CDR3 is TGCAGTGCTACGGGGGGGGGGACCGAATCCTACGAGCAGTACTTC. Translation gives CSATGGGTESYEQYF.

V gene TRBV19 combines with J gene TRBJ1-3; possibly TRBD1 for D (6 bases). There are 14 residues in the CDR3. The V and J ends lost 4 bases and 1 base respectively, with 8 bases between them. Germline V gives CDR1 LNHDA, CDR2 SQIVND (reference sequence). The CDR3 loop reads CASSKRGSGNTIYF. The CDR3 DNA sequence: TGTGCCAGTAGTAAAAGGGGGTCTGGAAACACCATATATTTT.

As regards this clonotype: A much more abundant neighbour one base away suggests this may be a read error. The V call is TRBV4-1, the J call TRBJ2-5; D uncertain. The germline V gene encodes CDR1 MGHRA and CDR2 YSYEKL. This CDR3 region has 13 residues. Trimming cost V 1 base and J 4 bases, with 7 bases left between them. As DNA, the CDR3 is TGCGCCAGCAGCCAAGTCCCAGCAGAGACCCAGTACTTC. It yields the protein CASSQVPAETQYF.

This clonotype was observed a few times. The J gene is TRBJ2-5, the V gene TRBV15, with no clear D. CDR1 is LNHNV and CDR2 is YYDKDF in the germline V gene (reference sequence). V was shortened by 1 base and J by 3 bases, with 18 bases between the two germline ends. The CDR3 totals 17 residues. The DNA of the CDR3 is TGTGCCACCAGCAGAGGAGAATCCCCCGGGCCCGAAGAGACCCAGTACTTC. Translating gives CATSRGESPGPEETQYF. Filled out from reference TRBV15 and TRBJ2-5, the complete variable domain reads DAMVIQNPRYQVTQFGKPVTLSCSQTLNHNVMYWYQQKSSQAPKLLFHYYDKDFNNEADTPDNFQSRRPNTSFCFLDIRSPGLGDTAMYLCATSRGESPGPEETQYFGPGTRLLVL.

This clonotype was counted ten times or more. V usage is TRBV9 and J usage is TRBJ1-5, with D uncertain. Trimming took 3 bases from V and 5 from J, leaving 12 bases between them. The CDR3 runs 14 residues. The germline gives CDR1 SGDLS, CDR2 YYNGEE. The CDR3 is CASSGFGGDQPQHF. CDR3 nucleotide sequence: TGTGCCAGCAGCGGGTTCGGCGGCGATCAGCCCCAGCATTTT. The whole variable domain, remainder taken from reference TRBV9 and TRBJ1-5, is DSGVTQTPKHLITATGQRVTLRCSPRSGDLSVYWYQQSLDQGLQFLIQYYNGEERAKGNILERFSAQQFPDLHSELNLSSLELGDSALYFCASSGFGGDQPQHFGDGTRLSIL.

This CDR3 reads CASRELWDQYF. The CDR3, as DNA: TGTGCCAGCAGAGAGTTATGGGACCAGTACTTC. J is TRBJ2-5 and V is TRBV6-1; D is ambiguous. The V and J ends lost 6 bases and 10 bases respectively, with 12 bases between them. CDR1 is MNHNS, CDR2 SASEGT, per germline. This CDR3 has 11 residues.